This T cell receptor (beta chain) comes out of a study of Graves' ophthalmopathy and Graves' hyperthyroidism (dated by TCRdb to the late 2010s). For the study in its entirety: Peripheral blood was collected at initial diagnosis, before any treatment. The study used TCR beta repertoire signatures to distinguish Graves' ophthalmopathy from Graves' hyperthyroidism and to predict progression to ophthalmopathy. In total, 135 blood samples were TCR-sequenced: roughly 45 ophthalmopathy, 80 or so hyperthyroidism and around 17 hyperthyroidism-to-ophthalmopathy patients. To explore V-J signatures that separate ophthalmopathy from hyperthyroidism, a discovery set of 95 to 100 patients was enrolled, consisting of 40 to 45 with ophthalmopathy and roughly 59 with stable hyperthyroidism. An independent validation cohort was composed of some 18 hyperthyroidism patients and 17 patients who later progressed from hyperthyroidism to ophthalmopathy. In five or six hyperthyroidism patients, T-cell repertoires of thyroid tissue and blood were compared. After sampling, hyperthyroidism patients received methimazole starting at 30 mg daily, and ophthalmopathy patients received high-dose intravenous methylprednisolone.

This clonotype was seen ten or more times. What antigen it recognizes has not been identified. Within one base of it there is no much larger clone, and no base qualities were kept. Hyperthyroidism was considered stable if no progression to ophthalmopathy occurred within 18 months of follow-up. Hyperthyroidism patients were newly diagnosed, were aged 18 to 65 years, and had a disease duration under 2 months. Patients with other autoimmune diseases, uncontrolled infections, pregnancy or lactation were excluded from the study. Diagnosis was based on clinical symptoms, serum thyroxine, TRAb, thyroid ultrasound and orbital computed tomography. Ficoll-Paque density gradient centrifugation was used to isolate PBMCs from around 10 ml of fresh peripheral blood. Total RNA was extracted using Trizol reagent, and RNA quality was checked on an Agilent 2100 Bioanalyzer. What the work shows at the level of the full study, not this receptor alone: In cross-validation, the 13-signature model distinguished ophthalmopathy from stable hyperthyroidism with 85% to 90% sensitivity and approximately 81% specificity, and in the test set the corresponding values were about 80% and 75%. Sample size was not statistically predetermined, and group allocation was not concealed from the investigators. In validation, the model predicted ophthalmopathy progression with about 64% sensitivity and roughly 72% specificity; approximately 12 predicted patients were CT-confirmed with GO in a median of approximately 6.5 months. Most expanded thyroid clonotypes with a frequency above 0.001 also appeared in blood, which suggests that blood repertoires may reflect the immune response in the thyroid.

Measured from the cysteine to the phenylalanine, the CDR3 is 13 residues long. Only the CDR3 DNA is retained, 39 bases long and in frame from the first base. CDR1 and CDR2, looked up from the germline V gene, are SGHTA and FQGNSA. Trimming takes 5 bases from V and 3 bases from J, and the germline ends sit 10 bases apart. For repertoire sequencing, the TCR beta CDR3 regions were amplified from RNA transcripts. A first-round RT-PCR used HTBI primers with the Qiagen OneStep RT-PCR kit, followed by a second-round multiplex PCR, size selection and purification. Libraries were sequenced on an Illumina HiSeq2000 using paired-end 100 bp reads. The source study handled its data this way. SOAPnuke was used to process the reads, throwing out any read that had adapters, had uncalled bases, had a mean Phred below 15, or lacked an exact constant-primer or identifier match. COPE v1.2.5 was used to merge high-quality paired reads. Clonotypes were defined as unique nucleotide sequences and were aligned to IMGT TRB V, D and J references using MiTCR v1.1. The analysis was limited to V-J combinations with a frequency above 0.0001, which together covered more than 99% of repertoires. A TCR clonal expansion and chaos score per V-J combination was defined as the ratio of F50 clonal expansion to chaos observed in the TCRdist matrix. Features were reduced by Welch's t-statistics and random forest to over ten V-J combinations, which fed a naive Bayes classifier. The similarity between thyroid and blood repertoires was quantified using the Morisita-Horn index. The public sequencing data were trimmed at Q25 with fastp and processed into clonotypes with MiXCR by TCRdb, which kept only in-frame beta chains. Each CDR3 protein gets just one entry, which takes the most common genes and DNA from the rows behind it. The authors' filters were not applied to this entry. The sample data list about 370,000 distinct CDR3 sequences, and approximately 17% of these were observed just once. Roughly 2.4% of the sample is in the top ten clones.

This receptor chain uses TRBV7-2 and TRBJ1-2; the D gene lacks a confident call. The sample was peripheral blood. The clonotype was recovered from an adult woman with stable Graves' hyperthyroidism. The DNA is as follows: TGTGCCAGCAGCCCAGACGGTTACTATGGCTACACCTTC. Its coded protein is CASSPDGYYGYTF.